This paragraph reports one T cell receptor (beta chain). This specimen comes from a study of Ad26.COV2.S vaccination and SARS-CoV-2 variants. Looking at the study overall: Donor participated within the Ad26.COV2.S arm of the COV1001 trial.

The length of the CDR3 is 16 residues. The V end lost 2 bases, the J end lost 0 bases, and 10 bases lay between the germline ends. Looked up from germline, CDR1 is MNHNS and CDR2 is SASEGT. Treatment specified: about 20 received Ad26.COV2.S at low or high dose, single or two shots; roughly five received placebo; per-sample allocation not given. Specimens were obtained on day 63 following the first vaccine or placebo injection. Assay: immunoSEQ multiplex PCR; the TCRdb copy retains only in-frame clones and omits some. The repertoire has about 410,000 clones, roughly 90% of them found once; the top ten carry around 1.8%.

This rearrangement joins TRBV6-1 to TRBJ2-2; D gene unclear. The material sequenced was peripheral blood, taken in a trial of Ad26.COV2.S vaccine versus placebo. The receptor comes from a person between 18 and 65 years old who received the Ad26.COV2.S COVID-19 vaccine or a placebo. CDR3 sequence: CASSEPDGANTGELFF. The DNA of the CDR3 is TGTGCCAGCAGTGAACCGGACGGAGCGAACACCGGGGAGCTGTTTTTT.